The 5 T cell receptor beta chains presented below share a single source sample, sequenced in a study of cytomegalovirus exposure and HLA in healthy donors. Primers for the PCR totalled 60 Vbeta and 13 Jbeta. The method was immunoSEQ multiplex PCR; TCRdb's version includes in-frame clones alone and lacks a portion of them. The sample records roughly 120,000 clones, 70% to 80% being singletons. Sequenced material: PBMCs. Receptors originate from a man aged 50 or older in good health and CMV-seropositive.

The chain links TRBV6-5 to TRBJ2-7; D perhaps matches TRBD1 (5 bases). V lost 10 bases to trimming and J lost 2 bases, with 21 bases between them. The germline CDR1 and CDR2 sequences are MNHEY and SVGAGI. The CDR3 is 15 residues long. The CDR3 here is CANEQEKTITYEQYF. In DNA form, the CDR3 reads TGTGCCAACGAACAGGAAAAGACCATTACCTACGAGCAGTACTTC.

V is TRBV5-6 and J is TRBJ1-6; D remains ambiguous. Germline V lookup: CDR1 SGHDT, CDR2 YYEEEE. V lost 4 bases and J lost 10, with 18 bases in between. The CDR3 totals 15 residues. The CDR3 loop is CASSRRRVLESPLHF. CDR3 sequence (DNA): TGTGCCAGCAGCCGACGACGGGTTTTAGAATCACCCCTCCACTTT.

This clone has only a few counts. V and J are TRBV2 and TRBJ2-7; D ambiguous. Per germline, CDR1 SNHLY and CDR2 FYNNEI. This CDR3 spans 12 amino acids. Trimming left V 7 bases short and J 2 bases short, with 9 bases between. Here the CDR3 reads CASKGETYEQYF. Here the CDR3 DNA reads TGTGCCAGCAAAGGAGAAACCTACGAGCAGTACTTC.

The CDR3 DNA follows: TGTGCCACCGGAGGGGCAAGCGGGGGGCTAGGAGAGACCCAGTACTTC. Residues: CATGGASGGLGETQYF. V gene TRBV27 combines with J gene TRBJ2-5, with TRBD2 matching 9 bases. CDR3 length equals 16 residues. The J segment lost 4 bases and the V segment lost 10 bases, leaving 16 bases of the junction unmatched. Germline V gene data show CDR1 as MNHEY and CDR2 as SMNVEV (reference sequence).

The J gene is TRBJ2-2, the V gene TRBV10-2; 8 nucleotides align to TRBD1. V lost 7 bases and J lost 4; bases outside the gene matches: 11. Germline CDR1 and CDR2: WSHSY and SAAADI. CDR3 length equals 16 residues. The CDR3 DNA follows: TGCGCCAGCATTCCTCAGGGGGCGCGGGGCACCGGGGAGCTGTTTTTT. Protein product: CASIPQGARGTGELFF.